This entry is about one T cell receptor (beta chain). Its antigen remains unidentified. V shed 7 bases and J shed 4 bases, with 17 bases lying between them. This CDR3 is 15 amino acids long. Germline V gene data show CDR1 as MNHEY and CDR2 as SVGAGI. This record comes from a study of CD4 T cells in relation to SARS-CoV-2 and coronaviruses. Overall study context: PBMCs were cultured with antigen for roughly 9 days before TCR beta sequencing. The negative reference was HIV-1 Nef peptide pool or peptide-free culture.

The unexposed donors gave CD4+ T cells in about 2010-2019, prior to COVID-19. After ten to eleven days of culture, CD4+ T cells were isolated. Here immunoSEQ multiplex PCR was the method, and the copy in TCRdb shows in-frame clones only, minus some. This table holds about 21,000 clones, 76% found once. V and J are TRBV6-5 and TRBJ1-3, with D uncertain. The receptor was derived from a human donor in good health. Sequencing input: CD4+ T cells from PBMCs, cultured in vitro. CDR3 coding DNA: TGTGCCAGCACTTTATCAGCCGGGAGCGGAAACACCATATATTTT. This codes for CASTLSAGSGNTIYF.